The 10 T cell receptor beta chains below all came from one sample that was sequenced in a study of shared clonotypes between healthy human individuals. Assay used: immunoSEQ multiplex PCR; TCRdb lists only in-frame clones, some missing. Of some 2.1 million clones in the sample, about 94% were seen once. Cells designated naive CD8 were CD45RO-negative and were positively selected for CCR7, with terminally differentiated effector memory CD45RA+ cells excluded. The sample taken for sequencing was naive CD8+ T cells sorted from blood. The receptors originated from a man aged 18 to 30 in good health.

The chain carries TRBV29-1 and TRBJ2-1; 8 bases line up with TRBD1. The CDR3 spans 11 residues. V shed 7 bases and J 9 bases; nucleotides not matched to a gene: 5. CDR1 and CDR2 (germline): SQVTM, ANQGSEA. The CDR3 DNA follows: TGCAGCGCCTTCGGGACAGGTGAGCAGTTCTTC. This translates into CSAFGTGEQFF.

For the CDR3, the DNA is TGTGCCAGCAGCACGACAGCCATGAACACTGAAGCTTTCTTT. This codes for CASSTTAMNTEAFF. This chain uses TRBV7-9 with TRBJ1-1; perhaps TRBD1 as D (5 bases). The CDR3 has 14 residues. With 5 bases removed from V and 0 bases from J, the gap between germline ends came to 10 bases. Germline V gives CDR1 SEHNR, CDR2 FQNEAQ (reference sequence).

The rearrangement uses TRBV4-1 and TRBJ2-5; tentatively, D is TRBD2 (5 bases). Trimming took off 2 bases at V and 5 bases at J, with 18 bases between the two ends. The CDR3 loop spans 16 amino acids. Per the germline V gene, CDR1 is MGHRA and CDR2 is YSYEKL. The CDR3 sequence: CASSQPHGRGSETQYF. CDR3 bases: TGCGCCAGCAGCCAACCCCATGGGAGAGGATCGGAGACCCAGTACTTC.

This chain joins TRBV4-2 and TRBJ2-2; D is ambiguous. CDR3 size: 16 residues. Per germline, CDR1 LGHNA and CDR2 YNFKEQ. Between the trimmed V and J ends, which lost 0 bases and 2 bases, there was a span of 10 bases. CDR3 region: CASSQDYRSNTGELFF. CDR3 in DNA: TGTGCCAGCAGCCAAGATTATAGGAGCAACACCGGGGAGCTGTTTTTT.

The chain uses TRBV10-3 and TRBJ2-3; D might be TRBD2 (6 bases). Trimming removed 7 bases at V and 2 bases at J, with 13 bases between. Germline V gene data show CDR1 as ENHRY and CDR2 as SYGVKD. The CDR3 totals 14 residues. In nucleotides, the CDR3 is TGTGCCATCATGCCGGGACTCACCACAGATACGCAGTATTTT. Residues: CAIMPGLTTDTQYF.

The chain links TRBV27 to TRBJ1-3; TRBD1 might be the D (5 bases). The CDR3 is 11 residues long. Between the trimmed V and J ends, which lost 7 bases and 8 bases, there was a span of 9 bases. CDR1 and CDR2 from the germline V gene are MNHEY and SMNVEV (reference sequence). The CDR3: CASKWGDTIYF. CDR3 coding DNA: TGTGCCAGCAAGTGGGGCGACACCATATATTTT.

The chain links TRBV7-2 to TRBJ2-7, with TRBD1 matching over 11 bases. The length of the CDR3 is 15 residues. V was pared by 3 bases and J by 5 bases, with 6 bases of the junction left unmatched. The germline V gene has CDR1 SGHTA and CDR2 FQGNSA. The CDR3 loop reads CASSFIRTGGHEQYF. In DNA form, the CDR3 reads TGTGCCAGCAGCTTTATAAGGACAGGGGGCCACGAGCAGTACTTC.

This clone was counted a single time. The chain employs TRBV28 and TRBJ2-3; a possible D gene is TRBD2 (6 bases). V was pared by 3 bases and J by 2 bases, with 15 bases between. The CDR3 contains 16 residues. Germline CDR1 is MDHEN and CDR2 is SYDVKM. This CDR3 is CASSFPQLAVTDTQYF. The CDR3 DNA is TGTGCCAGCAGTTTCCCCCAGTTAGCGGTCACAGATACGCAGTATTTT.

This chain connects TRBV29-1 to TRBJ2-7, with 9 bases lining up with TRBD2. Germline loops: CDR1 SQVTM, CDR2 ANQGSEA. The CDR3 has 16 amino acids. V shed 0 bases and J 1 base; nucleotides not matched to a gene: 7. CDR3 amino acids: CSVEDRLSGSSYEQYF. CDR3 coding DNA: TGCAGCGTTGAAGATCGGCTTAGCGGGAGTTCCTACGAGCAGTACTTC.

V is TRBV5-1 and J is TRBJ1-3, with a weak D call TRBD1 (6 bases). V was clipped by 0 bases and J by 0 bases, with 13 bases between them. The germline CDR1 and CDR2 sequences are SGHRS and YFSETQ. CDR3 length: 17 residues. CDR3 protein: CASSLEGQSYSGNTIYF. CDR3 bases: TGCGCCAGCAGCTTGGAAGGACAGAGTTACTCTGGAAACACCATATATTTT.